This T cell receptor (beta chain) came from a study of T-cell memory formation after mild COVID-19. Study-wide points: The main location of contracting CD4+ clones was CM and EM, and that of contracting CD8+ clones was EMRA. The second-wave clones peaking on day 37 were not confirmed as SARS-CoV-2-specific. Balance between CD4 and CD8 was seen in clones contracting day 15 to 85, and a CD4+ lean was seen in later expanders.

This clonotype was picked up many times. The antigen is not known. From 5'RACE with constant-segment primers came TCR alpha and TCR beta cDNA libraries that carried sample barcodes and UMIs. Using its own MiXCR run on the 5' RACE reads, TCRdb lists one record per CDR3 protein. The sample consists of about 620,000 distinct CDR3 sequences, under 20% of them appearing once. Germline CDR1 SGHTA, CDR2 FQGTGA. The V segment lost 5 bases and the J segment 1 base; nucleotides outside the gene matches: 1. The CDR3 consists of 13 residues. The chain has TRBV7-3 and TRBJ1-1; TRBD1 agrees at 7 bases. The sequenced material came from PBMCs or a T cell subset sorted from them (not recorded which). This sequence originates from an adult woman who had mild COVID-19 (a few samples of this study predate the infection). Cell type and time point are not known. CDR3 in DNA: TGTGCCAGCAGCCGGGACAGGAACACTGAAGCTTTCTTT. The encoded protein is CASSRDRNTEAFF.